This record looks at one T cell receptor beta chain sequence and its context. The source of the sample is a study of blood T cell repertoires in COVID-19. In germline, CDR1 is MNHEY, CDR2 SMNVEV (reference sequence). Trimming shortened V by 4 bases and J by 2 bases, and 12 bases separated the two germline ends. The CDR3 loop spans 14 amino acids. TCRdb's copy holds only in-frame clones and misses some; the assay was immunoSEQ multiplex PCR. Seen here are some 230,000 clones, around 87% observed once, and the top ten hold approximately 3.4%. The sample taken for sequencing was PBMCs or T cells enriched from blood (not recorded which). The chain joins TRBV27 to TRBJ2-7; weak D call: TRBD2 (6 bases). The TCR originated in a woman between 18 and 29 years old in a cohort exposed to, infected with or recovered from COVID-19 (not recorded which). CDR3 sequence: CASSSGTPPYEQYF. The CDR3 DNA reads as TGTGCCAGCAGTTCCGGGACTCCTCCCTACGAGCAGTACTTC.